The next 32 T cell receptor beta chains were all read from a single sample in a study of cytomegalovirus exposure and HLA in healthy donors. Sequencing was performed with immunoSEQ multiplex PCR; in TCRdb, only in-frame clones are kept and a portion is missing. This table holds some 130,000 clones, about 88% found once. The sequenced sample was PBMCs. The receptors shown here come from a woman aged 18-29 years in good health and CMV-seronegative.

This clone was picked up a small number of times. The chain recombines TRBV5-4 with TRBJ1-1; unclear D gene. Trimming took off 4 bases at V and 10 bases at J, with 17 bases between the two ends. The CDR3 has 13 amino acids. Germline CDR1 SGHNT, CDR2 YYREEE (reference sequence). The CDR3 region has the DNA TGTGCCAGCAGCCGGAGGGAGTTCGACGGAGCTTTCTTT. This encodes CASSRREFDGAFF.

The chain carries TRBV6-1 and TRBJ2-3; TRBD1 agrees at 9 bases. The V gene's germline CDR1 is MNHNS and CDR2 SASEGT. The CDR3 runs 14 residues. V gave up 7 bases and J gave up 2 bases; unmatched junction bases: 4. The DNA for the CDR3 is TGTGCCAGCAAAGGGACAGGGCACACAGATACGCAGTATTTT. Translation gives CASKGTGHTDTQYF.

The chain joins TRBV6-5 to TRBJ2-7; TRBD2 matches at 11 bases. The CDR3 covers 16 residues. Germline lookup yields CDR1 MNHEY and CDR2 SVGAGI. Trimming took 4 bases from V and 1 from J; bases not matched to a gene: 6. As DNA, the CDR3 is TGTGCCAGCAGTTTAACCGGGACTAGCGGATCCTACGAGCAGTACTTC. It encodes CASSLTGTSGSYEQYF.

The chain combines TRBV18 with TRBJ1-4; 7 nucleotides match TRBD1. The V segment lost 6 bases and the J segment 4 bases; nucleotides outside the gene matches: 8. Germline V CDR1 and CDR2: KGHSH, LQKENI. The CDR3 contains 15 residues. CDR3 in DNA: TGTGCCAGCTCGCCATCCTGGGACAGTAATGAAAAACTGTTTTTT. This encodes CASSPSWDSNEKLFF.

Concerning this clone itself: The junction and the germline gene differ at one end; a read error may be behind it. The chain uses TRBV9 and TRBJ2-4, with TRBD1 identical over 7 bases. The CDR3 length is 13 residues. Looked up from germline, CDR1 is SGDLS and CDR2 is YYNGEE. CDR3 in amino acids: CASSVATQGPQGF. In nucleotides, the CDR3 is TGTGCCAGCAGCGTAGCTACTCAAGGACCACAGGGGTTC.

The chain joins TRBV2 to TRBJ2-1; 11 bases fit TRBD2. Germline V lookup: CDR1 SNHLY, CDR2 FYNNEI. This CDR3 is built from 16 residues. With 2 bases clipped from V and 7 bases from J, the junction kept 7 bases outside the gene matches. CDR3 sequence reads: CASSEFLAGGRNEQFF. As DNA, the CDR3 is TGTGCCAGCAGTGAATTTTTAGCGGGGGGGCGGAATGAGCAGTTCTTC.

The gene calls are TRBV12-5 and TRBJ2-1; 9 positions agree with TRBD1. The CDR3 spans 16 residues. V lost 0 bases, J lost 6 bases, and 6 bases stayed unmatched. Germline values: CDR1 LGHNT, CDR2 FRNRAP. The CDR3 coding sequence is TGTGCTAGTGGTTTGGTACCAGGACAGGGGTTCAATGAGCAGTTCTTC. Translated: CASGLVPGQGFNEQFF.

J is TRBJ1-3 and V is TRBV19; a weak D match, TRBD1 (6 bases). CDR1 is LNHDA and CDR2 is SQIVND in the germline V gene (reference sequence). This CDR3 spans 14 amino acids. Trimming shortened V by 7 bases and J by 0 bases, and 10 bases separated the two germline ends. CDR3 protein: CASTRQDSGNTIYF. The CDR3 nucleotides are TGTGCCAGTACAAGACAGGACTCTGGAAACACCATATATTTT.

In this sample, this clone turned up once. The chain is built from TRBV4-1 and TRBJ1-5; TRBD1 matches 8 bases. The V segment lost 6 bases and the J segment 7 bases; nucleotides outside the gene matches: 8. Germline CDR1 and CDR2: MGHRA and YSYEKL. The CDR3 runs to 14 residues. This CDR3 reads CASSTPGGGQPQHF. The CDR3 DNA reads as TGCGCCAGCAGTACCCCAGGGGGCGGACAGCCCCAGCATTTT.

This rearrangement joins TRBV18 to TRBJ1-5; a possible D gene is TRBD1 (5 bases). Trimming shortened V by 4 bases and J by 4 bases, and 14 bases separated the two germline ends. The germline CDR1 and CDR2 sequences are KGHSH and LQKENI. This CDR3 spans 15 amino acids. CDR3 in amino acids: CASSRQPVINQPQHF. In DNA form, the CDR3 reads TGTGCCAGCTCACGACAGCCGGTGATTAATCAGCCCCAGCATTTT.

The genes are TRBV5-5 and TRBJ1-1, with TRBD1 matching over 8 bases. Trimming at V came to 4 bases and at J to 3 bases, leaving 8 bases not matched to a gene. The length of the CDR3 is 15 residues. Germline V CDR1 and CDR2: SGHKS, YYEKEE (reference sequence). The CDR3 sequence: CASSNDRTGHTEAFF. The CDR3 nucleotides read TGTGCCAGCAGCAACGATCGGACAGGGCACACTGAAGCTTTCTTT. Using reference TRBV5-5 and TRBJ1-1 for the parts outside the CDR3, the full variable domain is DAGVTQSPTHLIKTRGQQVTLRCSPISGHKSVSWYQQVLGQGPQFIFQYYEKEERGRGNFPDRFSARQFPNYSSELNVNALLLGDSALYLCASSNDRTGHTEAFFGQGTRLTVV.

This rearrangement joins TRBV5-1 to TRBJ1-1; 7 bases map to TRBD1. The CDR3 totals 14 residues. Per the germline V gene, CDR1 is SGHRS and CDR2 is YFSETQ. The ends lost 4 bases at V and 0 bases at J; junction bases unmatched: 3. CDR3 in DNA: TGCGCCAGCAGCAAACAGGGGATGAACACTGAAGCTTTCTTT. Amino acid sequence: CASSKQGMNTEAFF. The full variable domain, in which reference TRBV5-1 and TRBJ1-1 provide the parts outside the CDR3, is KAGVTQTPRYLIKTRGQQVTLSCSPISGHRSVSWYQQTPGQGLQFLFEYFSETQRNKGNFPGRFSGRQFSNSRSEMNVSTLELGDSALYLCASSKQGMNTEAFFGQGTRLTVV.

This rearrangement joins TRBV7-9 to TRBJ1-1; a possible D gene is TRBD1 (5 bases). Germline CDR1 is SEHNR and CDR2 is FQNEAQ (reference sequence). V shed 5 bases and J shed 6 bases, with 13 bases lying between them. The CDR3 extends over 13 amino acids. The CDR3 here is CASSLGGGPEAFF. Written as DNA, the CDR3 is TGTGCCAGCAGCCTAGGCGGGGGACCTGAAGCTTTCTTT.

This clone appeared a single time. The chain couples TRBV25-1 to TRBJ2-2, with unresolved D. V shed 0 bases and J shed 3 bases, with 11 bases lying between them. The V gene's germline CDR1 is MGHDK and CDR2 SYGVNS. The CDR3 runs to 16 residues. The CDR3 nucleotides read TGTGCCAGCAGTGAATATTTCTCCGCGGACACCGGGGAGCTGTTTTTT. Its protein is CASSEYFSADTGELFF.

This clone showed up just a few times. The chain is built from TRBV10-1 and TRBJ2-1, with D perhaps matching TRBD1 (5 bases). Germline values: CDR1 WNHNN, CDR2 SYGVQD (reference sequence). This CDR3 has 12 amino acids. V lost 8 bases to trimming and J lost 6 bases, with 11 bases between them. The CDR3 protein is CASSARVNEQFF. The CDR3 region has the DNA TGCGCCAGCTCGGCCAGGGTCAATGAGCAGTTCTTC.

On this clone itself: The junction departs from the called germline gene at one end, perhaps through a read error. The chain combines TRBV7-7 with TRBJ2-5; D is ambiguous. Germline CDR1 SSHAT, CDR2 FNYEAQ (reference sequence). CDR3 length: 13 residues. The CDR3 sequence is CASSSIREETQYF. The CDR3 bases are TGTGCTAGCAGCTCGATAAGAGAGGAGACCCAGTACTTC.

This chain links TRBV7-3 with TRBJ1-1; the D gene is possibly TRBD1 (6 bases). This CDR3 region has 15 residues. Germline CDR1 reads SGHTA; CDR2 reads FQGTGA. V lost 5 bases and J 5 bases, leaving 18 bases between the germline ends. The CDR3 sequence is CASSPWGGARTEAFF. The CDR3 DNA is TGTGCCAGCAGCCCCTGGGGGGGGGCGAGGACTGAAGCTTTCTTT.

The rearrangement joins TRBV11-3 to TRBJ2-5; TRBD1 matches at 7 bases. This CDR3 is 15 amino acids long. Unmatched junction bases numbered 7, after V lost 5 bases and J lost 1 base. Germline V gene sequence: CDR1 SGHNT, CDR2 YENEEA. CDR3 bases: TGTGCCAGCAGCGCCTCCCGGGACAGCCAAGAGACCCAGTACTTC. It translates to CASSASRDSQETQYF. The complete variable domain, with remaining parts taken from reference TRBV11-3 and TRBJ2-5, reads EAGVVQSPRYKIIEKKQPVAFWCNPISGHNTLYWYLQNLGQGPELLIRYENEEAVDDSQLPKDRFSAERLKGVDSTLKIQPAELGDSAVYLCASSASRDSQETQYFGPGTRLLVL.

This chain links TRBV7-9 with TRBJ2-2; 7 bases are shared with TRBD2. After removal of 6 bases from V and 0 bases from J, the junction contained 13 bases not matched to a gene. Germline lookup yields CDR1 SEHNR and CDR2 FQNEAQ (reference sequence). The CDR3 extends over 18 amino acids. CDR3 amino acids: CASSFIRRGRTNTGELFF. The CDR3 DNA follows: TGTGCCAGCAGTTTTATACGGCGGGGGAGAACGAACACCGGGGAGCTGTTTTTT. Full variable domain (outside the CDR3, taken from reference TRBV7-9 and TRBJ2-2): DTGVSQNPRHKITKRGQNVTFRCDPISEHNRLYWYRQTLGQGPEFLTYFQNEAQLEKSRLLSDRFSAERPKGSFSTLEIQRTEQGDSAMYLCASSFIRRGRTNTGELFFGEGSRLTVL.

This clone has just one count. The genes are TRBV29-1 and TRBJ2-3, with 8 bases aligning to TRBD2. Germline CDR1 is SQVTM and CDR2 is ANQGSEA. V dropped 0 bases and J dropped 5; count of bases not matched to a gene: 13. The CDR3 runs 17 residues. This CDR3 is CSVEDLSGGAPLDTQYF. CDR3 nucleotide sequence: TGCAGCGTTGAAGACCTATCCGGGGGGGCCCCCCTAGATACGCAGTATTTT.

This chain connects TRBV29-1 to TRBJ1-4, with TRBD1 matching 10 bases. The CDR3 runs 16 residues. Germline CDR1 is SQVTM and CDR2 is ANQGSEA. V was clipped by 6 bases and J by 2 bases; unmatched bases: 9. The CDR3 DNA is TGCAGCGTACGGGACAGGGGTTTTTCGACTAATGAAAAACTGTTTTTT. Encoded protein: CSVRDRGFSTNEKLFF.

The chain is built from TRBV25-1 and TRBJ1-2; D remains ambiguous. The germline V gene encodes CDR1 MGHDK and CDR2 SYGVNS. The CDR3 consists of 15 residues. V lost 0 bases, J lost 3 bases, and 11 bases lay in between. The CDR3 protein is CASSEYGGGYYGYTF. CDR3 bases: TGTGCCAGCAGTGAATATGGCGGCGGATACTATGGCTACACCTTC.

V gene TRBV15 combines with J gene TRBJ1-1; D not certain. The CDR3 runs to 11 residues. Germline values: CDR1 LNHNV, CDR2 YYDKDF (reference sequence). The V gene lost 5 bases and the J gene lost 7 bases, with 8 bases spanning the gap. The CDR3 reads CATSVRDEAFF. For the CDR3, the DNA is TGTGCCACCAGCGTACGCGATGAAGCTTTCTTT.

This chain uses TRBV6-6 with TRBJ1-5; TRBD1 matches 7 bases. Per germline, CDR1 MNHNY and CDR2 SVGAGI (reference sequence). CDR3 length: 15 residues. The J segment lost 5 bases and the V segment lost 6 bases, leaving 10 bases of the junction unmatched. CDR3 region: CASRPTGRYDQPQHF. The CDR3, as DNA: TGTGCCAGCAGGCCGACAGGGAGGTACGATCAGCCCCAGCATTTT.

The chain employs TRBV5-1 and TRBJ2-3; no clear D. Per the germline V gene, CDR1 is SGHRS and CDR2 is YFSETQ. This CDR3 is 14 amino acids long. Trimming removed 1 base at V and 5 bases at J, with 11 bases between. CDR3 residues: CASSLNTPGDTQYF. DNA of the CDR3: TGCGCCAGCAGCTTGAACACACCGGGAGATACGCAGTATTTT.

The J gene is TRBJ1-4, the V gene TRBV6-6, with D tentatively TRBD1 (6 bases). Per the germline V gene, CDR1 is MNHNY and CDR2 is SVGAGI (reference sequence). The CDR3 totals 14 residues. Trimming left V 5 bases short and J 0 bases short, with 7 bases between. The CDR3, as DNA: TGTGCCAGCAGTAGGACAGCAACTAATGAAAAACTGTTTTTT. It codes for CASSRTATNEKLFF.

This chain uses TRBV4-1 with TRBJ2-3, with D unresolved. The germline V gene encodes CDR1 MGHRA and CDR2 YSYEKL. The CDR3 length is 17 residues. V lost 0 bases and J lost 1, with 14 bases in between. The CDR3 reads CASSQDLAQQGTDTQYF. DNA for the CDR3: TGCGCCAGCAGCCAAGATCTGGCCCAGCAGGGCACAGATACGCAGTATTTT.

The rearrangement links TRBV29-1 to TRBJ2-7; 7 bases agree with TRBD1. The J segment lost 5 bases and the V segment lost 6 bases, leaving 10 bases of the junction unmatched. The CDR3 sequence is 13 residues long. Germline loops: CDR1 SQVTM, CDR2 ANQGSEA. CDR3 in DNA: TGCAGCGTCTTCGGACAGGATGGCCACGAGCAGTACTTC. Residues: CSVFGQDGHEQYF.

CDR3 protein: CSVASLGGGDTQYF. The CDR3 nucleotides read TGCAGCGTCGCCTCTTTGGGGGGGGGAGATACGCAGTATTTT. The rearrangement uses TRBV29-1 and TRBJ2-3; TRBD2 aligns across 7 bases. V was pared by 6 bases and J by 5 bases, with 11 bases of the junction left unmatched. This CDR3 has 14 amino acids. CDR1 and CDR2 from the germline V gene are SQVTM and ANQGSEA.

Here the CDR3 DNA reads TGCGCCAGCAGCCAAGCTGGGAGGACAGGGGGGTACAATGAGCAGTTCTTC. Residues: CASSQAGRTGGYNEQFF. This sequence joins TRBV4-1 and TRBJ2-1; TRBD1 aligns across 10 bases. The ends lost 1 base at V and 4 bases at J; junction bases unmatched: 7. The germline V gene has CDR1 MGHRA and CDR2 YSYEKL. The CDR3 sequence is 17 residues long.

This chain links TRBV6-5 with TRBJ1-1, with D possibly matching TRBD1 (6 bases). Germline CDR1 and CDR2: MNHEY and SVGAGI. Trimming shortened V by 8 bases and J by 2 bases, and 12 bases separated the two germline ends. CDR3 length: 13 amino acids. The CDR3 region has the DNA TGTGCCAGCCGACAGGTAATCAACACTGAAGCTTTCTTT. This sequence encodes CASRQVINTEAFF.

This chain uses TRBV29-1 with TRBJ2-2, with 8 nucleotides matching TRBD1. This CDR3 has 13 residues. Germline V lookup: CDR1 SQVTM, CDR2 ANQGSEA. Germline trimming cut 7 bases from V and 5 bases from J; bases unmatched to any gene: 6. CDR3 DNA: TGCAGCGCCCGGACAGGGTGGACCGGGGAGCTGTTTTTT. Translation gives CSARTGWTGELFF.